These 28 T cell receptor beta chains were all obtained from the same sample, sequenced in a study of blood T cell repertoires in COVID-19. Clones were read by immunoSEQ multiplex PCR, and TCRdb kept only the in-frame ones, dropping some. The sample yields 15,000 to 20,000 clones, around 80% seen once. The specimen sequenced was peripheral blood. The origin of the receptors is an elderly man with acute or convalescent COVID-19.

CDR3 nucleotides: TGTGCCAGTAAGGAGACTAGCGGGGGGTATACCTACAATGAGCAGTTCTTC. The encoded protein is CASKETSGGYTYNEQFF. V and J are TRBV19 and TRBJ2-1; 13 bases match TRBD2. V gave up 7 bases and J gave up 2 bases; unmatched junction bases: 8. CDR3 length equals 17 residues. CDR1 and CDR2 (germline): LNHDA, SQIVND (reference sequence).

J is TRBJ2-7 and V is TRBV5-6, with 8 bases aligning to TRBD2. CDR1 is SGHDT, CDR2 YYEEEE, per germline. The CDR3 has 16 amino acids. The V and J ends lost 1 base and 4 bases, in that order; junction bases with no gene match: 10. Here the CDR3 reads CASSLSRLAGPYEQYF. The CDR3 DNA follows: TGTGCCAGCAGCTTGAGCCGATTAGCGGGACCATACGAGCAGTACTTC.

This clone has only one observation. The chain employs TRBV7-2 and TRBJ2-2, with a weak D call TRBD1 (6 bases). V lost 3 bases to trimming and J lost 3 bases, with 11 bases between them. The CDR3 length is 15 residues. Germline V gene data show CDR1 as SGHTA and CDR2 as FQGNSA. CDR3 region: CASSLMDSYTGELFF. The CDR3 DNA is TGTGCCAGCAGCTTGATGGACAGCTACACCGGGGAGCTGTTTTTT.

The chain carries TRBV28 and TRBJ1-3; 7 bases are shared with TRBD1. The CDR3 runs 14 residues. The germline V gene has CDR1 MDHEN and CDR2 SYDVKM. CDR3 sequence (DNA): TGTGCGAGTCAGACAGGGAGGCCTGGAAACACCATATATTTT. This gives the protein CASQTGRPGNTIYF.

The rearrangement joins TRBV7-2 to TRBJ1-1; no clear D. Germline V CDR1 and CDR2: SGHTA, FQGNSA. The CDR3 is made up of 13 amino acids. The V gene lost 4 bases and the J gene lost 5 bases, with 11 bases spanning the gap. The CDR3 spells CASSSLVATEAFF. The CDR3 nucleotides are TGTGCCAGCAGCTCCCTTGTAGCAACTGAAGCTTTCTTT.

This clone was detected a few times. The chain joins TRBV5-6 to TRBJ2-3; TRBD2 matches 10 bases. The germline CDR1 and CDR2 sequences are SGHDT and YYEEEE. CDR3 length: 17 amino acids. Trimming at V came to 3 bases and at J to 1 base, leaving 8 bases not matched to a gene. The CDR3 DNA reads TGTGCCAGCAGCTCGCTACTAGCGGGGACCCGCACAGATACGCAGTATTTT. Its protein product is CASSSLLAGTRTDTQYF.

This chain connects TRBV11-2 to TRBJ1-1; perhaps TRBD1 as D (5 bases). Germline V CDR1 and CDR2: SGHAT, FQNNGV. V was cut by 5 bases and J by 5 bases, with 15 bases left in between. The CDR3 covers 14 residues. The CDR3 nucleotides are TGTGCCAGCAGCCACGACAGCTGGAAGACTGAAGCTTTCTTT. Its translation: CASSHDSWKTEAFF.

The V gene is TRBV18, the J gene TRBJ2-4; D uncertain. V lost 3 bases to trimming and J lost 0 bases, with 6 bases between them. Germline-derived CDR1 and CDR2 are KGHSH and LQKENI. This CDR3 has 14 residues. CDR3 in DNA: TGTGCCAGCTCACCTGCGGTAGCCAAAAACATTCAGTACTTC. Amino acid sequence: CASSPAVAKNIQYF.

This chain joins TRBV24-1 and TRBJ1-1, with 9 positions matching TRBD1. Germline values: CDR1 KGHDR, CDR2 SFDVKD. The CDR3 spans 15 residues. V lost 5 bases and J lost 1; bases outside the gene matches: 4. DNA of the CDR3: TGTGCCACCAGTGCTACAGGGGGCCCGAACACTGAAGCTTTCTTT. It codes for CATSATGGPNTEAFF.

The rearrangement links TRBV4-3 to TRBJ1-4; 8 bases map to TRBD1. The germline V gene encodes CDR1 LGHNA and CDR2 YSLEER. The V and J ends lost 6 bases and 1 base, in that order; junction bases with no gene match: 1. This CDR3 is 14 amino acids long. CDR3 amino acids: CASSDRGTNEKLFF. CDR3 sequence (DNA): TGCGCCAGCAGTGACAGGGGAACTAATGAAAAACTGTTTTTT.

The rearrangement joins TRBV6-2 or TRBV6-3 to TRBJ2-7, with 9 bases identical to TRBD1. The length of the CDR3 is 14 residues. V was clipped by 2 bases and J by 4 bases; unmatched bases: 3. CDR1 is MNHEY and CDR2 is SVGEGT in the germline V gene. CDR3 protein: CASSYEQGAYEQYF. The CDR3 DNA is TGTGCCAGCAGTTACGAACAGGGGGCGTACGAGCAGTACTTC.

The chain has TRBV20-1 and TRBJ1-2, with D possibly TRBD1 on 6 matching bases. V lost 6 bases and J lost 4, with 12 bases in between. This CDR3 contains 12 residues. Germline V gene lookup returns CDR1 DFQATT and CDR2 SNEGSKA (reference sequence). The CDR3 sequence: CSASPGAYGYTF. The CDR3 nucleotides read TGCAGTGCCAGTCCAGGGGCCTATGGCTACACCTTC.

By proportion, this clone is medium-sized (0.01 to 0.1%). V usage is TRBV21-1 and J usage is TRBJ2-7; whether TRBD1, the table's D call, matches the DNA was not checked. TRBV21-1 corresponds to a pseudogene. The CDR3 totals 17 residues. CDR3 residues: CASSKEYLGDRDYEQYF. As DNA, the CDR3 is TGTGCCAGCAGCAAAGAATATTTGGGCGACAGGGACTACGAGCAGTACTTC.

The chain links TRBV6-5 to TRBJ2-5; 7 bases match TRBD2. This CDR3 spans 14 amino acids. Germline loops: CDR1 MNHEY, CDR2 SVGAGI. Trimming removed 5 bases from V and 4 bases from J; junction bases left unmatched: 7. This CDR3 is CASSPRGVGETQYF. DNA for the CDR3: TGTGCCAGCAGTCCTCGGGGGGTTGGAGAGACCCAGTACTTC.

The chain has TRBV7-9 and TRBJ1-5; D call uncertain. Trimming left V 5 bases short and J 3 bases short, with 11 bases between. The CDR3 runs to 14 residues. Germline assignment: CDR1 SEHNR and CDR2 FQNEAQ (reference sequence). CDR3 region: CASSPTDNNQPQHF. In DNA, the CDR3 is TGTGCCAGCAGCCCAACCGACAACAATCAGCCCCAGCATTTT.

On this clone: Its ends do not fully match the called genes, so a read error is possible. V is TRBV12-5 and J is TRBJ1-2; perhaps TRBD1 as D (5 bases). There are 15 residues in the CDR3. Germline CDR1 and CDR2: LGHNT and FRNRAP. The CDR3: CASGLGSPGQGGYTF. The DNA for the CDR3 is TGTGCTAGTGGGTTGGGATCCCCCGGGCAGGGTGGCTACACCTTC.

V is TRBV7-3 and J is TRBJ2-3; 13 nucleotides align to TRBD2. The CDR3 is made up of 17 amino acids. Per the germline V gene, CDR1 is SGHTA and CDR2 is FQGTGA. With 4 bases clipped from V and 0 bases from J, the junction kept 4 bases outside the gene matches. The CDR3 nucleotides are TGTGCCAGCAGCTCCCTGGGACTAGCGGGGAGCACAGATACGCAGTATTTT. Protein: CASSSLGLAGSTDTQYF.

This CDR3 is CASSQQGAIYEQYF. The CDR3 DNA follows: TGTGCCAGCAGTCAACAGGGGGCGATCTACGAGCAGTACTTC. This chain uses TRBV6-2 or TRBV6-3 with TRBJ2-7, with TRBD1 identical over 9 bases. This CDR3 contains 14 residues. The germline gives CDR1 MNHEY, CDR2 SVGEGT. J gave up 3 bases and V 5 bases, and 5 bases lay outside the gene matches.

The chain couples TRBV6-2 or TRBV6-3 to TRBJ2-1; 9 bases are shared with TRBD2. The ends lost 0 bases at V and 8 bases at J; junction bases unmatched: 14. Germline V gives CDR1 MNHEY, CDR2 SVGEGT. The CDR3 spans 18 residues. CDR3 protein: CASSYSTNGGGAGDEQFF. The CDR3 coding sequence is TGTGCCAGCAGTTACTCTACGAACGGCGGGGGGGCCGGAGATGAGCAGTTCTTC.

J is TRBJ2-3 and V is TRBV10-3; D unresolved. Germline V gene lookup returns CDR1 ENHRY and CDR2 SYGVKD. This CDR3 comprises 12 residues. The V gene lost 4 bases and the J gene lost 5 bases, with 7 bases spanning the gap. The CDR3 DNA follows: TGTGCCATCAGTGTCTACCTAGATACGCAGTATTTT. Its translation is CAISVYLDTQYF.

DNA of the CDR3: TGTGCCAGCAGCTACCCTACTCAGGGGGCCCGAGGCTACACCTTC. It encodes CASSYPTQGARGYTF. The rearrangement links TRBV7-9 to TRBJ1-2; TRBD1 agrees at 8 bases. The CDR3 has 15 residues. V shed 4 bases, J shed 8 bases, and the junction held 12 bases outside the gene matches. Germline CDR1 reads SEHNR; CDR2 reads FQNEAQ (reference sequence).

This clone was observed a handful of times. This chain connects TRBV6-1 to TRBJ2-1, with D possibly matching TRBD2 (6 bases). The germline V gene has CDR1 MNHNS and CDR2 SASEGT. Trimming pared 1 base from V and 3 bases from J, leaving 7 bases between. The CDR3 runs to 14 residues. This CDR3 reads CASSEGTIYNEQFF. CDR3 coding DNA: TGTGCCAGCAGTGAAGGGACTATCTACAATGAGCAGTTCTTC.

This sequence joins TRBV7-2 and TRBJ1-5, with no clear D. CDR3 length: 14 amino acids. Germline V gives CDR1 SGHTA, CDR2 FQGNSA. V lost 1 base to trimming and J lost 2 bases, with 6 bases between them. The CDR3 nucleotides read TGTGCCAGCAGCTTAGGCCTAGGCAATCAGCCCCAGCATTTT. This translates into CASSLGLGNQPQHF.

In its sample, this clone was seen once. This chain links TRBV29-1 with TRBJ2-1; D ambiguous. This CDR3 comprises 11 residues. Trimming took off 4 bases at V and 3 bases at J, with 4 bases between the two ends. Germline V gives CDR1 SQVTM, CDR2 ANQGSEA. CDR3 region: CSVGSYNEQFF. The CDR3 DNA reads TGCAGCGTTGGCAGCTACAATGAGCAGTTCTTC.

V gene TRBV27 combines with J gene TRBJ1-5; D is perhaps TRBD1 (5 bases). The V end lost 6 bases, the J end lost 3 bases, and 15 bases lay between the germline ends. The CDR3 spans 15 residues. Germline V lookup: CDR1 MNHEY, CDR2 SMNVEV (reference sequence). CDR3 in DNA: TGTGCCAGCAGAACCAGCCTGACAGACAATCAGCCCCAGCATTTT. Residues: CASRTSLTDNQPQHF.

This chain links TRBV30 with TRBJ1-6, with D possibly TRBD1 on 6 matching bases. Trimming removed 3 bases at V and 12 bases at J, with 15 bases between. This CDR3 region has 13 residues. CDR1 and CDR2 (germline): GTSNPN, SVGIG (reference sequence). The CDR3 spells CAWRGGQRVPLHF. In DNA, the CDR3 is TGTGCCTGGAGGGGTGGACAGAGGGTACCCCTCCACTTT.

The chain is built from TRBV5-4 and TRBJ1-2; 8 positions match TRBD1. The CDR3 sequence is 13 residues long. V was clipped by 4 bases and J by 6 bases; unmatched bases: 5. Germline loops: CDR1 SGHNT, CDR2 YYREEE (reference sequence). CDR3 residues: CASSPGQGNGYTF. In DNA, the CDR3 is TGTGCCAGCAGCCCAGGACAGGGTAATGGCTACACCTTC. The full variable domain, its missing parts supplied by reference TRBV5-4 and TRBJ1-2, is ETGVTQSPTHLIKTRGQQVTLRCSSQSGHNTVSWYQQALGQGPQFIFQYYREEENGRGNFPPRFSGLQFPNYSSELNVNALELDDSALYLCASSPGQGNGYTFGSGTRLTVV.

This clone was seen a few times. The chain recombines TRBV6-2 or TRBV6-3 with TRBJ1-1; D call uncertain. The CDR3 has 13 amino acids. Trimming took off 2 bases at V and 8 bases at J, with 12 bases between the two ends. Germline CDR1 reads MNHEY; CDR2 reads SVGEGT. This CDR3 reads CASSYLLSLEAFF. The CDR3 DNA reads as TGTGCCAGCAGTTACCTACTGTCGTTGGAAGCTTTCTTT.